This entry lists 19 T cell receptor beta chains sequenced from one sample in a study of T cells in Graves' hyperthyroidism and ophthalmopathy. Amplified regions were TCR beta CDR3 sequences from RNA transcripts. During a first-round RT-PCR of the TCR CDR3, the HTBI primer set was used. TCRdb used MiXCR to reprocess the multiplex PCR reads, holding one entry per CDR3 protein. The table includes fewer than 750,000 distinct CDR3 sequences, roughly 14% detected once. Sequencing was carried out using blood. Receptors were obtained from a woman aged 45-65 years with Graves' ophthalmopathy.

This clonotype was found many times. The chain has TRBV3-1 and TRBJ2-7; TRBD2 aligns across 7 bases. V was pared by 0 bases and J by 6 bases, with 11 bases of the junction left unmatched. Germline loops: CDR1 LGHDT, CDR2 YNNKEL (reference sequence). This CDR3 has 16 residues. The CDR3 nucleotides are TGTGCCAGCAGCCAAGATCTCAGTCGGGGAGGGGTCGAGCAGTACTTC. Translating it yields CASSQDLSRGGVEQYF.

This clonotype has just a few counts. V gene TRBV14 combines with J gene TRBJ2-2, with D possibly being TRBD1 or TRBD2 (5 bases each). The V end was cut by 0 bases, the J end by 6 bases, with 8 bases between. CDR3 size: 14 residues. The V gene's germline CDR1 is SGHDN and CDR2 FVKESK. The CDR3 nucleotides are TGTGCCAGCAGCCAAGATCGGGGCCCCGGGGAGCTGTTTTTT. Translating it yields CASSQDRGPGELFF.

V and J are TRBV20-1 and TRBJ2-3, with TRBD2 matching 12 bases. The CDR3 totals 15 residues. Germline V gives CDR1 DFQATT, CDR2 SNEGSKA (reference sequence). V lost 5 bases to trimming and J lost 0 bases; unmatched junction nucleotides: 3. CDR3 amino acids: CSAEGLAGSTDTQYF. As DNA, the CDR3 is TGCAGTGCTGAGGGACTAGCGGGTAGCACAGATACGCAGTATTTT.

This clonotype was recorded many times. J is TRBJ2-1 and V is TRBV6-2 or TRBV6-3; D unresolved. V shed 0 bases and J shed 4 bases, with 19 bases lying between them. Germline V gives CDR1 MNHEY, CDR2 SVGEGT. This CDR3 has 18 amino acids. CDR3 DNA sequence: TGTGCCAGCAGTTACTCGAGTCATCGCAGCGACCTATACAATGAGCAGTTCTTC. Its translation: CASSYSSHRSDLYNEQFF.

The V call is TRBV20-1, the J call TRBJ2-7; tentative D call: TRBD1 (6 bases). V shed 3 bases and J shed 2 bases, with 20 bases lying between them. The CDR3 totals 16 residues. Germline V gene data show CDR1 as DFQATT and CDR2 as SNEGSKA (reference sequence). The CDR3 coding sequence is TGCAGTGCTAGGGACCGAAGAACAGGGTTCGCCTACGAGCAGTACTTC. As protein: CSARDRRTGFAYEQYF.

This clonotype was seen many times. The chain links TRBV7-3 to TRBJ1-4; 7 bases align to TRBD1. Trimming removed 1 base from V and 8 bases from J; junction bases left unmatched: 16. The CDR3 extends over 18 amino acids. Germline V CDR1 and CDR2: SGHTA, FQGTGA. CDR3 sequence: CASSLIRNPGVTGEKLFF. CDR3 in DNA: TGTGCCAGCAGCTTAATAAGGAACCCGGGGGTGACAGGGGAAAAACTGTTTTTT.

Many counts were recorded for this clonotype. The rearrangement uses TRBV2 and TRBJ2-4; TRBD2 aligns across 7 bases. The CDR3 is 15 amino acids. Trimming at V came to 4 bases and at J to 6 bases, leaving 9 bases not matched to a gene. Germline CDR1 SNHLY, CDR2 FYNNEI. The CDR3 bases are TGTGCCAGCAGTGGCGGGAGCGTTGGGGGAAACATTCAGTACTTC. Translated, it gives CASSGGSVGGNIQYF. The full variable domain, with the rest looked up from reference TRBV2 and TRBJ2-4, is EPEVTQTPSHQVTQMGQEVILRCVPISNHLYFYWYRQILGQKVEFLVSFYNNEISEKSEIFDDQFSVERPDGSNFTLKIRSTKLEDSAMYFCASSGGSVGGNIQYFGAGTRLSVL.

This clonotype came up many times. CDR3 sequence reads: CSADRAGEKLFF. CDR3 DNA: TGCAGTGCCGACAGGGCAGGTGAAAAACTGTTTTTT. This chain joins TRBV20-1 and TRBJ1-4; 7 bases align to TRBD1. Trimming at V came to 6 bases and at J to 7 bases, leaving 5 bases not matched to a gene. The CDR3 has 12 residues. Germline V lookup: CDR1 DFQATT, CDR2 SNEGSKA (reference sequence).

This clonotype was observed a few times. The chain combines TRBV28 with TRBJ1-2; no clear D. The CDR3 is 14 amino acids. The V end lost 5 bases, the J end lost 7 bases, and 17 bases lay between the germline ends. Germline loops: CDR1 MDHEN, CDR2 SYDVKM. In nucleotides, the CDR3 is TGTGCCAGCAGTCTCCCCACAACCCTTCGTGGCTACACCTTC. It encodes CASSLPTTLRGYTF.

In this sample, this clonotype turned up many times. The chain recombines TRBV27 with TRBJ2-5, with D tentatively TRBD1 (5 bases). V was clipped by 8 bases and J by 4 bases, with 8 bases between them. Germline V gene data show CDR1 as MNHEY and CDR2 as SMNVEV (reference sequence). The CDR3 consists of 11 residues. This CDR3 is CASGQGETQYF. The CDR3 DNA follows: TGTGCCAGCGGGCAGGGAGAGACCCAGTACTTC.

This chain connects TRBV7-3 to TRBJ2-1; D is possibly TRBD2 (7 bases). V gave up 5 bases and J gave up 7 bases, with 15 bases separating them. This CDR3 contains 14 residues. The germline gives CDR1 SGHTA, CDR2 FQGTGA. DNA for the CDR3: TGTGCCAGCAGCCCCGAGGGGGGAGGGAATGAGCAGTTCTTC. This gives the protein CASSPEGGGNEQFF.

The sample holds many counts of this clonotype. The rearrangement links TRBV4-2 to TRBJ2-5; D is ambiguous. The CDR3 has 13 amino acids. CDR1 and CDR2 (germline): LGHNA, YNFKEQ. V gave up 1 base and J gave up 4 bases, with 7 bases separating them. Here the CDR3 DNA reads TGTGCCAGCAGCCAAGTGGTGGGAGAGACCCAGTACTTC. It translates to CASSQVVGETQYF.

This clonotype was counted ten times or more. The CDR3 DNA reads TGTGCCAGCAGTTTGCGGTCGAACACTGAAGCTTTCTTT. Translating it yields CASSLRSNTEAFF. V usage is TRBV12-3 or TRBV12-4 and J usage is TRBJ1-1; D remains unclear. The CDR3 consists of 13 residues. The V and J ends lost 3 bases and 1 base respectively, with 6 bases between them.

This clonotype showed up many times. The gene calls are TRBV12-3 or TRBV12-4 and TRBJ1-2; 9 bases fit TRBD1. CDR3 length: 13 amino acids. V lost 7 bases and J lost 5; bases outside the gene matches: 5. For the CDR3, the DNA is TGTGCCAGCACCCCGGGACAGGGTTATGGCTACACCTTC. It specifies CASTPGQGYGYTF.

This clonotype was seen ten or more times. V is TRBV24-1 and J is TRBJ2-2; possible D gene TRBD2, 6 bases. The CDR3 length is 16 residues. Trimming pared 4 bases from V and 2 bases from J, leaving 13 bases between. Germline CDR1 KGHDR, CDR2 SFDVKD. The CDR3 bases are TGTGCCACCAGTGACCGACTAGTCGGCAACACCGGGGAGCTGTTTTTT. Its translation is CATSDRLVGNTGELFF.

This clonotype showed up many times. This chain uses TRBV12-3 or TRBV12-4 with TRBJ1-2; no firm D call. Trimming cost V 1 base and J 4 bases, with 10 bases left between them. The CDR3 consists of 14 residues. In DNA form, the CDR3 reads TGTGCCAGCAGTTTAGAGTCCGGGGTCTATGGCTACACCTTC. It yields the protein CASSLESGVYGYTF.

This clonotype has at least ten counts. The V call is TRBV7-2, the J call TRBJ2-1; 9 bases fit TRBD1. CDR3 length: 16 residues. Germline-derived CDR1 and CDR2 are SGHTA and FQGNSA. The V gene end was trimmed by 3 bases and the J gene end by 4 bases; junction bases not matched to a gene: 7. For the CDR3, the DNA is TGTGCCAGCAGCTTCCTACAGGGGGCAGGGTACAATGAGCAGTTCTTC. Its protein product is CASSFLQGAGYNEQFF. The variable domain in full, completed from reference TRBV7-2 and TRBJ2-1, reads GAGVSQSPSNKVTEKGKDVELRCDPISGHTALYWYRQSLGQGLEFLIYFQGNSAPDKSGLPSDRFSAERTGGSVSTLTIQRTQQEDSAVYLCASSFLQGAGYNEQFFGPGTRLTVL.

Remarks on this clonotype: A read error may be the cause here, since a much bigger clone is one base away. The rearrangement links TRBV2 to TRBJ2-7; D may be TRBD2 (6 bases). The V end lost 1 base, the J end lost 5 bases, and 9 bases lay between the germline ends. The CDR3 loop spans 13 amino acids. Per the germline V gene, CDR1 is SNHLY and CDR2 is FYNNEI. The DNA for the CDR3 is TGTGCCAGCAGTGAAGGGGACTTTCACGAGCAGTACTTC. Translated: CASSEGDFHEQYF.

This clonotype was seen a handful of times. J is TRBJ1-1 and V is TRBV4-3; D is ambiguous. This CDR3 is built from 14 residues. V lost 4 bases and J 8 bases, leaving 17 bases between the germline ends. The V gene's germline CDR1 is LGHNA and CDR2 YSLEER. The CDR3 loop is CASSRKSQVVEAFF. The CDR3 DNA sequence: TGCGCCAGCAGCCGGAAAAGCCAGGTGGTGGAAGCTTTCTTT.